The present T cell receptor beta chain was sequenced within a study of PD-1 blockade in classical Hodgkin lymphoma. Profiled with immunoSEQ multiplex PCR; TCRdb holds only in-frame clones, not every one. The sample has 11,000 to 15,000 clones, about 83% seen once. Germline lookup yields CDR1 SGHNT and CDR2 YYREEE (reference sequence). V shed 4 bases, J shed 0 bases, and the junction held 4 bases outside the gene matches. This CDR3 has 17 residues. Each patient's relapse followed autologous stem cell transplantation, and brentuximab vedotin exposure varied. This receptor was obtained from a human donor with classical Hodgkin lymphoma. This sample comprised peripheral blood mononuclear cells (PBMCs), obtained before the second cycle of nivolumab. The rearrangement links TRBV5-4 to TRBJ2-2; TRBD2 matches 12 bases. CDR3 loop: CASSQGLAGANTGELFF. The CDR3, as DNA: TGTGCCAGCAGCCAGGGACTAGCGGGTGCGAACACCGGGGAGCTGTTTTTT.